The subject of this entry is one T cell receptor (beta chain). The specificity of this receptor is unknown. Base qualities are not provided; no much larger clone lies one nucleotide away. TCRbeta CDR3 regions were amplified from genomic DNA using the immunoSEQ Assay, a bias-controlled multiplex PCR. The authors' pipeline ran thus. The number of nucleated cells in each sample was estimated by amplification of reference gene primers within the assay. To quantify the absolute abundance of each unique TCRbeta CDR3 rearrangement, sequence reads were collapsed and filtered. For each sample, productive Simpson clonality was calculated by taking the square root of Simpson's diversity index across productive rearrangements. As stored in TCRdb, this immuneACCESS dataset retains in-frame rearrangements with V and J assigned. A fraction of the clones does not appear; measured against another copy, unresolved V genes explain less than half of the discrepancy, and the remainder lacks a known reason. V and J calls plus clone size are reproduced from that table; the DNA served to infer D and trimming. This sample holds some 270,000 clones; roughly 90% were observed only once. The top ten clones comprise less than 2% of the sample.

This specimen comes from a study of blood T cell repertoires in COVID-19 (TCRdb year 2020). Turning to the overall study: The collaborator samples originated in the United States, Italy and Spain and spanned the acute and convalescent phases of COVID-19. Deeply sampled blood TCRbeta repertoires from subjects exposed to, actively infected with, or recovered from COVID-19 were included in the dataset. Where available, HLA class I and class II types were taken from metadata supplied by the sample provider and were not determined by assay-based typing. The repertoires were made available in a free public database intended to serve as a resource for research on the immune response to SARS-CoV-2. Sample metadata almost always included a de-identified subject ID, COVID-19 status, age in years and sex. Samples came from the ongoing ImmuneRACE study (first 160 participants) plus 1,254 subjects from 6 global collaborators. The material from the prospective study consisted of cDNA or gDNA derived from T cells, B-cell-depleted T cells, or PBMCs.

Beyond this particular receptor, the publication reports: Clinical and demographic metadata were provided uncurated, with the amount varying by source and participant.

Enrolling through a virtual design, the prospective study's participants ranged in age from roughly 18 to 90 years and lived across some 23 United States geographic areas. To assign participants to cohorts, the prospective study relied on clinical history that participants themselves reported in a screening survey and a study questionnaire. For ImmuneRACE Cohort 3, a participant was defined as recovered based on two consecutive negative NP/OP PCR tests, clearance by a healthcare professional, or resolution of symptoms. Each participant in the prospective study had whole blood, serum and a nasopharyngeal or oropharyngeal swab collected by mobile phlebotomists. Over an approximately 2-month period, participants in the prospective study had the option of providing additional blood draws and questionnaires. Blood samples from the prospective study were shipped frozen or at room temperature prior to DNA extraction.

V and J are truncated by 8 bases and 7 bases respectively, leaving an intervening sequence of 20 bases. The CDR3 contains 15 residues, cysteine and phenylalanine counted. CDR3 DNA only is kept here, 45 bases in frame from base 1. The germline V gene sets CDR1 to MRHNA and CDR2 to SNTAGT. The rearrangement joined TRBV6-4 to TRBJ2-2; the D gene is perhaps TRBD1, on 5 matching bases. The sequence was obtained from a woman in her 40s who had recovered from COVID-19. Source material: PBMCs or T cells enriched from blood (not recorded which). CDR3 sequence: CASSPRGQGGGELFF. The nucleotide sequence is TGTGCCAGCTCTCCACGAGGCCAGGGTGGCGGGGAGCTGTTTTTT.